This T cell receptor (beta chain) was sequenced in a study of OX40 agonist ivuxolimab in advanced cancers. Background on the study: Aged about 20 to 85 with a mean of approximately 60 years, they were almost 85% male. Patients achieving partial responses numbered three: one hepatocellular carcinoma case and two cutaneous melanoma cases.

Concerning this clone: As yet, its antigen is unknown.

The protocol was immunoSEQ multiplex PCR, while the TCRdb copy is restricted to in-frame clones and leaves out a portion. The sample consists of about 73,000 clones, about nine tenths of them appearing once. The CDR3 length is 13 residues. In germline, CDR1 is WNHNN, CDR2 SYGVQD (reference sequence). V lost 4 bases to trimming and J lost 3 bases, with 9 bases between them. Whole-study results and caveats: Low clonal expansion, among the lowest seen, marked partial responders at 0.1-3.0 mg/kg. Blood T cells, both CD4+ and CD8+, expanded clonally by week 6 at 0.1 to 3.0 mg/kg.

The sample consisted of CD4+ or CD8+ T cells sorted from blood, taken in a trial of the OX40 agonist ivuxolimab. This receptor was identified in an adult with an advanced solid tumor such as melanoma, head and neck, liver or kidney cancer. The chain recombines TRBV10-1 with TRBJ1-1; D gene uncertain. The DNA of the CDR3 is TGCGCCAGCAGTGCAAACGGGGACACTGAAGCTTTCTTT. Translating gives CASSANGDTEAFF.